The 10 T cell receptor beta chains below all came from one sample that was sequenced in a study of OX40 agonist ivuxolimab in advanced cancers. The protocol was immunoSEQ multiplex PCR, while the TCRdb copy is restricted to in-frame clones and leaves out a portion. The sample has 60,000 or so clones, about 94% seen once. The sample here was CD4+ or CD8+ T cells sorted from blood, taken in a trial of the OX40 agonist ivuxolimab. These receptors originate from an adult with an advanced solid tumor such as melanoma, head and neck, liver or kidney cancer.

The chain is built from TRBV28 and TRBJ1-2, with D tentatively TRBD1 (6 bases). V lost 7 bases, J lost 2 bases, and 14 bases lay in between. The V gene's germline CDR1 is MDHEN and CDR2 SYDVKM. This CDR3 is built from 14 residues. CDR3 DNA sequence: TGTGCCAGCATCACACAGGGAGTCAACTATGGCTACACCTTC. This sequence encodes CASITQGVNYGYTF.

This chain links TRBV28 with TRBJ1-1; maybe TRBD1 (5 bases). The CDR3 spans 12 residues. The germline CDR1 and CDR2 sequences are MDHEN and SYDVKM. V lost 6 bases and J lost 4, with 9 bases in between. The CDR3 sequence is CASSRGGTEAFF. The CDR3 DNA reads as TGTGCCAGCAGCCGTGGGGGCACTGAAGCTTTCTTT.

The chain combines TRBV28 with TRBJ2-3; 7 nucleotides align to TRBD1. This CDR3 has 15 residues. The J segment lost 2 bases and the V segment lost 3 bases, leaving 5 bases of the junction unmatched. Germline V lookup: CDR1 MDHEN, CDR2 SYDVKM. The CDR3 reads CASSLPGTDTDTQYF. The DNA of the CDR3 is TGTGCCAGCAGTTTGCCAGGGACAGACACAGATACGCAGTATTTT.

The chain is built from TRBV6-5 and TRBJ2-7; 7 positions agree with TRBD2. This CDR3 is 14 amino acids long. The trim removed 8 bases at V and 0 bases at J, leaving 7 bases unmatched. Germline V CDR1 and CDR2: MNHEY, SVGAGI. The CDR3 DNA follows: TGTGCCAGCGGGCTAGCGGAAAGCTCCTACGAGCAGTACTTC. This gives the protein CASGLAESSYEQYF.

The chain combines TRBV19 with TRBJ1-2; D gene uncertain. Germline V gives CDR1 LNHDA, CDR2 SQIVND (reference sequence). V was clipped by 6 bases and J by 8 bases, with 16 bases between them. CDR3 size: 13 residues. The DNA for the CDR3 is TGTGCCAGTAGGGCCCCTCTCAAAAGGGGCTACACCTTC. Translating gives CASRAPLKRGYTF.

This clone was picked up one time. The rearrangement uses TRBV7-8 and TRBJ2-7; TRBD2 is a possible D gene (6 bases). Trimming pared 1 base from V and 5 bases from J, leaving 15 bases between. Germline V lookup: CDR1 SGHVS, CDR2 FQNEAQ. The CDR3 has 15 residues. The CDR3 DNA sequence: TGTGCCAGCAGCTTAGTGCCCTCGCGGGGAAACGAGCAGTACTTC. Protein sequence: CASSLVPSRGNEQYF.

The CDR3 DNA follows: TGTGCCAGCAGTCGTTTAGGCCTGTCCTACGAGCAGTACTTC. It codes for CASSRLGLSYEQYF. The rearrangement joins TRBV28 to TRBJ2-7, with D unclear. Trimming removed 5 bases at V and 1 base at J, with 12 bases between. CDR1 is MDHEN, CDR2 SYDVKM, per germline. The CDR3 is 14 amino acids.

J is TRBJ2-1 and V is TRBV19, with a tentative D call TRBD2 (6 bases). The germline V gene has CDR1 LNHDA and CDR2 SQIVND (reference sequence). V lost 5 bases, J lost 3 bases, and 17 bases lay in between. The CDR3 loop spans 16 amino acids. The CDR3 sequence is CASSFFAGTLYNEQFF. In DNA, the CDR3 is TGTGCCAGTAGTTTCTTTGCGGGAACTCTCTACAATGAGCAGTTCTTC.

The chain joins TRBV4-1 to TRBJ1-1; 7 bases fit TRBD1. Germline V gives CDR1 MGHRA, CDR2 YSYEKL. The CDR3 runs to 17 residues. The ends lost 0 bases at V and 0 bases at J; junction bases unmatched: 7. The CDR3 coding sequence is TGCGCCAGCAGCCAAGAGCCAGGGGGAAGCATGAACACTGAAGCTTTCTTT. It translates to CASSQEPGGSMNTEAFF.

The chain uses TRBV27 and TRBJ1-2, with a tentative D call TRBD1 (6 bases). Trimming shortened V by 0 bases and J by 2 bases, and 7 bases separated the two germline ends. Germline CDR1 reads MNHEY; CDR2 reads SMNVEV (reference sequence). The CDR3 loop spans 14 amino acids. Here the CDR3 DNA reads TGTGCCAGCAGTTTATCCACAGGGAACTATGGCTACACCTTC. It yields the protein CASSLSTGNYGYTF.